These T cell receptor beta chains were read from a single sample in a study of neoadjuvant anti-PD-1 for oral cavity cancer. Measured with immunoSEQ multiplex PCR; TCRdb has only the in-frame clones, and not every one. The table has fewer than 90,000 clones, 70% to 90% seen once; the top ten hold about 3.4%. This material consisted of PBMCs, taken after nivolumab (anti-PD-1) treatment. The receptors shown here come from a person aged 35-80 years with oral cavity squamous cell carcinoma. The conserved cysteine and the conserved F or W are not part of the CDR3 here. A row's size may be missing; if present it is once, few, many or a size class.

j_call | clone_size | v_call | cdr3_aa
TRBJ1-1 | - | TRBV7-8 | ASSPRDSSTEAF
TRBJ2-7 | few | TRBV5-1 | ASSWGEGEQY
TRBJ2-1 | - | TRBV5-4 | ASSASSGRANEQF
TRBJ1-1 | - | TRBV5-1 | ASRVGTEAF
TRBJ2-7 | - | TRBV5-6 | ASSSPHRALGEQY
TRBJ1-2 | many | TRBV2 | ASSPEYRNYGYT
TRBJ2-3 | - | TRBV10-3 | AISESVGEIADTQY
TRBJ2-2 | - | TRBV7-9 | ASSSAAQANTGELF
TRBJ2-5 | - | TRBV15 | ATSAGLQETQY
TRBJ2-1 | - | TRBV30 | AWSTPGQGLSNEQF
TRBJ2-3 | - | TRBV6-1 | ASSAGVTQY
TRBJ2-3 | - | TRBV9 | ASSLSPLAGDTQY
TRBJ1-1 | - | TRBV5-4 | ASNLGAMNTEAF
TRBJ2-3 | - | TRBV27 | ASSFGTARGTQY
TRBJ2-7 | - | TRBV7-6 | ASSLGTGAYEQY
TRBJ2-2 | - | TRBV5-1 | ASGSGQGNTGELF
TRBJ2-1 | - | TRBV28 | ASSTPSGSRPNEQF
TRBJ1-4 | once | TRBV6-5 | ASSYRTGNEKLF
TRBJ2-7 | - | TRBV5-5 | ASSPLPGGYEQY
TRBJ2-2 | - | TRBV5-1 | ASRGHREAGELF
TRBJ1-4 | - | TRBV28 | ASRVVNEKLF
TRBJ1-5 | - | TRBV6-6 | ASSYSGVDQPQH
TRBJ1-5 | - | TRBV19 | ASMGWLDQPQH
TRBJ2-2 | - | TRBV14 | ASSPVTGGIGELF
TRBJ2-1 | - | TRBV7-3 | ASSFIAGYNEQF
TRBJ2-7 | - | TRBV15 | ATSRDLQGIPYEQY
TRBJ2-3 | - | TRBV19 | ASSFGPTSTDTQY
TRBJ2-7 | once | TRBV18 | ASSPDFGTGGYEQY
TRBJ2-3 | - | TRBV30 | AWSAYRGYTDTQY
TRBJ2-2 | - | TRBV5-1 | ASSLPSTSGNTGELF
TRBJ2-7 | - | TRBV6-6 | ASSYSGTEQY
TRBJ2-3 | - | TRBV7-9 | ASSLRSTTDTQY
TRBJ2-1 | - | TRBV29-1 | SVEGQLIDEQF
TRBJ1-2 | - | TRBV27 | ASSERSNYGYT
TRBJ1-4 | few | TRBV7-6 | ASSPTGLTNEKLF
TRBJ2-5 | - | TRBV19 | ASSTSGLAGGETQY
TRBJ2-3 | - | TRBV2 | ASARSSSTDTQY
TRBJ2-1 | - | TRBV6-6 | ASSYGGERYEQF
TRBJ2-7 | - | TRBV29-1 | SVLGLAGDEQY
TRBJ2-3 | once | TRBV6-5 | ASSYSAGVGADTQY
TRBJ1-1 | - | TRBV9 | ASSGTDRGLAEAF
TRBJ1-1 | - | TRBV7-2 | ASSLRGREDPEAF
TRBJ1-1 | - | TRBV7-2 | ASSLTYTGGMAEAF
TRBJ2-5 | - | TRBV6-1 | ASSERGTGPETQY
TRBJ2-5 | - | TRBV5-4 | ASSIETGMGTLGTQY
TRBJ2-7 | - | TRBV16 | ASSWTGGTYEQY
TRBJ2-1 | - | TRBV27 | ASSIRTEDNEQF
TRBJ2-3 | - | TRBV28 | ASRGGTVSSDTQY
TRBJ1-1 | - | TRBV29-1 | SVVGVDTEAF
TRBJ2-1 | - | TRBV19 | ASSMSGLPNNEQF
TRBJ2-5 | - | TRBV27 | ATRSAGEGETQY